This entry lists 30 T cell receptor beta chains sequenced from one sample in a study of shared clonotypes between healthy human individuals. Sequencing used immunoSEQ multiplex PCR; TCRdb keeps in-frame clones, though not all of them. The sample lists more than 500,000 clones, 95% occurring once. Naive CD8 cells comprised CD45RO-negative, CCR7-positively selected cells, excluding terminally differentiated effector memory CD45RA+ cells. What was sequenced was naive CD8+ T cells sorted from blood. The receptor source for this set is a woman aged 25 to 39 in good health.

The chain uses TRBV27 and TRBJ2-5; no clear D gene. The CDR3 is 14 amino acids. V was shortened by 1 base and J by 5 bases, with 11 bases between the two germline ends. Looked up from germline, CDR1 is MNHEY and CDR2 is SMNVEV (reference sequence). In nucleotides, the CDR3 is TGTGCCAGCAGTTTATTAGACGATCTGGAGACCCAGTACTTC. It is translated as CASSLLDDLETQYF.

The chain is built from TRBV27 and TRBJ2-1; possible D gene TRBD2, 5 bases. In germline, CDR1 is MNHEY, CDR2 SMNVEV (reference sequence). Trimming took 1 base from V and 5 from J, leaving 15 bases between them. This CDR3 is 16 amino acids long. The CDR3: CASSLLGRDMHNEQFF. The CDR3 region has the DNA TGTGCCAGCAGTTTATTAGGACGGGATATGCACAATGAGCAGTTCTTC.

The genes are TRBV27 and TRBJ1-1; no definite D call. This CDR3 is 14 amino acids long. Germline V lookup: CDR1 MNHEY, CDR2 SMNVEV (reference sequence). The V end was cut by 2 bases, the J end by 6 bases, with 13 bases between. The CDR3 protein is CASSLNLSGSEAFF. In nucleotides, the CDR3 is TGTGCCAGCAGTTTAAATCTATCGGGATCTGAAGCTTTCTTT.

The chain combines TRBV19 with TRBJ1-5; 7 bases are a match to TRBD1. V was clipped by 5 bases and J by 7 bases; unmatched bases: 8. Per germline, CDR1 LNHDA and CDR2 SQIVND (reference sequence). CDR3 length: 14 residues. CDR3 in amino acids: CASSPRDRNQPQHF. In DNA form, the CDR3 reads TGTGCCAGTAGTCCCCGGGACAGAAACCAGCCCCAGCATTTT.

As concerns this clone: This sample includes further DNA sequences coding for the same CDR3. The chain recombines TRBV27 with TRBJ2-1, with D perhaps TRBD2 (6 bases). The CDR3 totals 15 residues. The germline V gene has CDR1 MNHEY and CDR2 SMNVEV (reference sequence). The V and J ends lost 2 bases and 0 bases respectively, with 8 bases between them. CDR3 bases: TGTGCCAGCAGTTTAGCGGGACCCTCCTACAATGAGCAGTTCTTC. This gives the protein CASSLAGPSYNEQFF.

This clone was picked up one time. This chain uses TRBV19 with TRBJ2-5, with D hard to call. The J call is doubtful: the DNA matches TRBJ2-7 better. In germline, CDR1 is LNHDA, CDR2 SQIVND (reference sequence). This CDR3 has 14 residues. The CDR3 DNA follows: TGTGCCAGTAGTACCCCCTTCTCCCCTGGCGAGCAGTACTTC. It specifies CASSTPFSPGEQYF.

V gene TRBV2 combines with J gene TRBJ2-7, with TRBD2 matching over 12 bases. Germline loops: CDR1 SNHLY, CDR2 FYNNEI. This CDR3 region has 16 residues. The junction had 11 bases not matched to a gene; V was cut back by 8 bases and J by 3 bases. The chain's CDR3 is CASLLRTSGIRYEQYF. DNA of the CDR3: TGTGCCAGCCTGCTTAGGACTAGCGGGATCCGCTACGAGCAGTACTTC.

The V and J genes are TRBV5-1 and TRBJ1-1; D perhaps matches TRBD1 (6 bases). The CDR3 runs 15 residues. Between the trimmed V and J ends, which lost 3 bases and 1 base, there was a span of 13 bases. Germline V lookup: CDR1 SGHRS, CDR2 YFSETQ. The CDR3 region has the DNA TGCGCCAGCAGCTATTCCCAGGGGCAGAACACTGAAGCTTTCTTT. Translated, it gives CASSYSQGQNTEAFF.

The gene calls are TRBV27 and TRBJ2-6; tentative D call: TRBD1 (6 bases). This CDR3 has 17 residues. From germline, CDR1 is MNHEY and CDR2 SMNVEV (reference sequence). Trimming shortened V by 2 bases and J by 0 bases, and 11 bases separated the two germline ends. The CDR3 DNA follows: TGTGCCAGCAGTTTAGGGGGCCGATTCTCTGGGGCCAACGTCCTGACTTTC. This gives the protein CASSLGGRFSGANVLTF.

The rearrangement joins TRBV28 to TRBJ1-1; D is possibly TRBD1 (5 bases). With 6 bases removed from V and 1 base from J, the gap between germline ends came to 6 bases. From germline, CDR1 is MDHEN and CDR2 SYDVKM. This CDR3 spans 12 amino acids. CDR3 loop: CASSGGNTEAFF. CDR3 sequence (DNA): TGTGCCAGCAGCGGGGGGAACACTGAAGCTTTCTTT.

A few counts support this clone. V is TRBV4-1 and J is TRBJ2-7, with TRBD1 identical over 8 bases. The CDR3 consists of 15 residues. Trimming removed 4 bases from V and 7 bases from J; junction bases left unmatched: 12. Germline CDR1 is MGHRA and CDR2 is YSYEKL. The CDR3 reads CASSPASQGAGEQYF. CDR3 nucleotides: TGCGCCAGCAGCCCCGCTAGCCAGGGGGCAGGTGAGCAGTACTTC.

The chain has TRBV4-1 and TRBJ2-1; D unclear. There are 13 residues in the CDR3. Germline V gene sequence: CDR1 MGHRA, CDR2 YSYEKL. Trimming removed 0 bases at V and 9 bases at J, with 9 bases between. CDR3 nucleotide sequence: TGCGCCAGCAGCCAAGATTGGAGCAGTGAGCAGTTCTTC. Translated, it gives CASSQDWSSEQFF.

The chain has TRBV28 and TRBJ2-7; D is ambiguous. Trimming cost V 6 bases and J 3 bases, with 9 bases left between them. From germline, CDR1 is MDHEN and CDR2 SYDVKM. The CDR3 is 12 amino acids. The CDR3 sequence is CASSDGYYEQYF. CDR3 bases: TGTGCCAGCAGCGATGGATACTACGAGCAGTACTTC.

This clone appeared once. Other DNA sequences in the same sample also yield this CDR3. This chain joins TRBV29-1 and TRBJ2-7; possibly TRBD1 for D (6 bases). V lost 3 bases, J lost 4 bases, and 7 bases lay in between. CDR1 is SQVTM, CDR2 ANQGSEA, per germline. This CDR3 has 11 residues. The CDR3 reads CSVDRGYEQYF. The CDR3 bases are TGCAGCGTTGACAGGGGTTACGAGCAGTACTTC.

The chain combines TRBV5-4 with TRBJ2-2; D is undetermined. CDR3 size: 12 residues. Germline lookup yields CDR1 SGHNT and CDR2 YYREEE (reference sequence). Trimming cost V 6 bases and J 3 bases, with 6 bases left between them. The CDR3 region has the DNA TGTGCCAGCAAGTTGGACACCGGGGAGCTGTTTTTT. Translated: CASKLDTGELFF.

This rearrangement joins TRBV21-1 to TRBJ1-4. TRBV21-1 is shown as a pseudogene. The CDR3 is made up of 18 amino acids. The CDR3 here is CASSKALSQKQRDEKLFF. The CDR3 region has the DNA TGTGCCAGCAGCAAAGCCCTTTCACAGAAACAAAGGGACGAAAAACTGTTTTTT.

The chain uses TRBV28 and TRBJ2-5, with a tentative D call TRBD1 (5 bases). V was clipped by 1 base and J by 5 bases, with 17 bases between them. CDR3 length: 16 amino acids. The germline V gene encodes CDR1 MDHEN and CDR2 SYDVKM. The CDR3 region is CASSLLLAPPGETQYF. The CDR3 DNA follows: TGTGCCAGCAGTTTATTGTTAGCCCCACCAGGGGAGACCCAGTACTTC.

The gene calls are TRBV27 and TRBJ2-7; D might be TRBD2 (5 bases). Germline V gene lookup returns CDR1 MNHEY and CDR2 SMNVEV (reference sequence). The CDR3 has 14 amino acids. V was cut by 3 bases and J by 3 bases, with 12 bases left in between. The CDR3 region is CASSFEGVGYEQYF. CDR3 sequence (DNA): TGTGCCAGCAGTTTTGAGGGCGTGGGCTACGAGCAGTACTTC.

This clone was seen only once. The chain combines TRBV13 with TRBJ2-3; 11 bases are a match to TRBD1. Germline V gene sequence: CDR1 PRHDT, CDR2 FYEKMQ (reference sequence). The CDR3 runs 15 residues. The V gene end was trimmed by 4 bases and the J gene end by 4 bases; junction bases not matched to a gene: 4. The CDR3 bases are TGTGCCAGCAGCTCAGGGGACAGGGGGGCAGATACGCAGTATTTT. Residues: CASSSGDRGADTQYF.

V and J are TRBV5-6 and TRBJ2-1, with 9 bases aligning to TRBD2. The CDR3 has 16 amino acids. Germline V lookup: CDR1 SGHDT, CDR2 YYEEEE. J lost 0 bases, V lost 0 bases, and 1 base had no gene match. CDR3 region: CASSLGLAASYNEQFF. CDR3 sequence (DNA): TGTGCCAGCAGCTTGGGACTAGCGGCCTCCTACAATGAGCAGTTCTTC.

The chain links TRBV6-7 to TRBJ2-7, with a weak D call TRBD2 (5 bases). Being an ORF, TRBV6-7 has a function that is uncertain. The CDR3 totals 14 residues. V was cut by 2 bases and J by 2 bases, with 10 bases left in between. The CDR3 reads CASSYGPAAYEQYF. The CDR3 DNA reads TGTGCCAGCAGTTACGGCCCAGCGGCCTACGAGCAGTACTTC.

The rearrangement joins TRBV5-4 to TRBJ2-3; no clear D. The CDR3 has 12 residues. The V gene lost 4 bases and the J gene lost 2 bases, with 5 bases spanning the gap. Germline CDR1 and CDR2: SGHNT and YYREEE (reference sequence). The DNA of the CDR3 is TGTGCCAGCAGCACATACACAGATACGCAGTATTTT. Its protein product is CASSTYTDTQYF.

The rearrangement links TRBV19 to TRBJ1-5; D is possibly TRBD1 (6 bases). Germline V lookup: CDR1 LNHDA, CDR2 SQIVND (reference sequence). The V end was cut by 4 bases, the J end by 5 bases, with 9 bases between. There are 13 residues in the CDR3. The CDR3 nucleotides read TGTGCCAGTAGTACCCCAGGGGATCAGCCCCAGCATTTT. It is translated as CASSTPGDQPQHF.

This clone was recorded once. The V gene is TRBV7-8, the J gene TRBJ2-1; D call uncertain. Germline V gives CDR1 SGHVS, CDR2 FQNEAQ. This CDR3 comprises 13 residues. V lost 5 bases to trimming and J lost 7 bases, with 12 bases between them. The CDR3 sequence: CASSAIYGNEQFF. For the CDR3, the DNA is TGTGCCAGCAGCGCCATTTACGGAAATGAGCAGTTCTTC.

Here the CDR3 DNA reads TGCAGCGTCGCGACAGGCCTCTATGGCTACACCTTC. Protein product: CSVATGLYGYTF. The rearrangement joins TRBV29-1 to TRBJ1-2; D might be TRBD1 (6 bases). The ends were cut back, 6 bases at V and 4 bases at J, with 12 bases in the middle. Germline CDR1 SQVTM, CDR2 ANQGSEA. This CDR3 has 12 residues.

The rearrangement joins TRBV28 to TRBJ1-5, with 10 bases matching TRBD1. The CDR3 is 15 amino acids. Germline V CDR1 and CDR2: MDHEN, SYDVKM. V was clipped by 5 bases and J by 4 bases; unmatched bases: 5. Written as DNA, the CDR3 is TGTGCCAGCAGTGACCGGGACAGGGGAAATCAGCCCCAGCATTTT. This sequence encodes CASSDRDRGNQPQHF. Filled out from reference TRBV28 and TRBJ1-5, the complete variable domain reads DVKVTQSSRYLVKRTGEKVFLECVQDMDHENMFWYRQDPGLGLRLIYFSYDVKMKEKGDIPEGYSVSREKKERFSLILESASTNQTSMYLCASSDRDRGNQPQHFGDGTRLSIL.

The chain carries TRBV10-3 and TRBJ1-5; D is unclear. Germline V gene data show CDR1 as ENHRY and CDR2 as SYGVKD. The CDR3 runs 13 residues. V lost 5 bases, J lost 4 bases, and 9 bases lay in between. CDR3 coding DNA: TGTGCCATCAGTTTAGACGGTAATCAGCCCCAGCATTTT. Amino acid sequence: CAISLDGNQPQHF.

This chain connects TRBV4-1 to TRBJ1-6, with D maybe TRBD1 (5 bases). The germline CDR1 and CDR2 sequences are MGHRA and YSYEKL. V was clipped by 4 bases and J by 8 bases, with 12 bases between them. The CDR3 has 14 amino acids. In nucleotides, the CDR3 is TGCGCCAGCAGCCCAGATGTGGGGGATTCACCCCTCCACTTT. Encoded protein: CASSPDVGDSPLHF.

The chain employs TRBV11-2 and TRBJ1-1; maybe TRBD1 (5 bases). Between the trimmed V and J ends, which lost 5 bases and 0 bases, there was a span of 13 bases. The germline V gene encodes CDR1 SGHAT and CDR2 FQNNGV. The CDR3 spans 15 residues. The DNA of the CDR3 is TGTGCCAGCAGCCCAGGGACTGCAGTGAACACTGAAGCTTTCTTT. Translating gives CASSPGTAVNTEAFF.

The V gene is TRBV19, the J gene TRBJ2-7, with D maybe TRBD1 (6 bases). The CDR3 sequence is 15 residues long. V was pared by 6 bases and J by 2 bases, with 17 bases between. The germline V gene has CDR1 LNHDA and CDR2 SQIVND (reference sequence). CDR3 loop: CASSHLQGLPYEQYF. The CDR3, as DNA: TGTGCCAGTAGCCACCTACAGGGATTACCCTACGAGCAGTACTTC. The variable domain in full, completed from reference TRBV19 and TRBJ2-7, reads DGGITQSPKYLFRKEGQNVTLSCEQNLNHDAMYWYRQDPGQGLRLIYYSQIVNDFQKGDIAEGYSVSREKKESFPLTVTSAQKNPTAFYLCASSHLQGLPYEQYFGPGTRLTVT.